One and the same sample provided the 9 T cell receptor beta chains below, sequenced in a study of Ad26.COV2.S vaccination and SARS-CoV-2 variants. Specified treatment: 15 to 20 received Ad26.COV2.S at low or high dose, single or two shots; about 5 received placebo; per-sample allocation not given. Samples came from day 63 after the first vaccine or placebo injection. Repertoires were generated with immunoSEQ multiplex PCR, while TCRdb's copy carries only in-frame clones and drops some. The sample has around 340,000 clones; around 90% are singletons. This specimen consisted of peripheral blood, obtained in a trial of Ad26.COV2.S vaccine versus placebo. These receptors all stem from a person between 18 and 60 years old who received the Ad26.COV2.S COVID-19 vaccine or a placebo.

The V gene is TRBV15, the J gene TRBJ1-4; 9 bases are a match to TRBD1. Germline V gene sequence: CDR1 LNHNV, CDR2 YYDKDF (reference sequence). This CDR3 is 15 amino acids long. V lost 3 bases, J lost 4 bases, and 3 bases stayed unmatched. The DNA for the CDR3 is TGTGCCACCAGCAGTAAGACAGGGGGTAATGAAAAACTGTTTTTT. It translates to CATSSKTGGNEKLFF.

The chain combines TRBV4-3 with TRBJ2-4; D gene uncertain. The CDR3 has 16 amino acids. The V end was cut by 0 bases, the J end by 0 bases, with 9 bases between. CDR1 and CDR2 from the germline V gene are LGHNA and YSLEER. The CDR3 DNA reads as TGCGCCAGCAGCCAAGATATCGGGCTAGCCAAAAACATTCAGTACTTC. Encoded protein: CASSQDIGLAKNIQYF.

In its sample, this clone was seen once. The V call is TRBV28, the J call TRBJ1-3; D may be TRBD1 (6 bases). V was clipped by 6 bases and J by 2 bases, with 11 bases between them. This CDR3 spans 14 amino acids. Germline CDR1 and CDR2: MDHEN and SYDVKM. This chain's CDR3 is CASRNTGTGNTIYF. The CDR3 nucleotides read TGTGCCAGCAGAAACACAGGGACTGGAAACACCATATATTTT.

Note on this clone: Other DNA sequences in this specimen translate into the identical CDR3. The chain couples TRBV7-9 to TRBJ2-5; D perhaps matches TRBD2 (6 bases). Trimming stripped 0 bases from V and 4 bases from J, with 9 bases between. Germline V gene lookup returns CDR1 SEHNR and CDR2 FQNEAQ (reference sequence). The CDR3 sequence is 14 residues long. The CDR3 region has the DNA TGTGCCAGCAGCTTAGCAGGCGGGGCAGAGACCCAGTACTTC. It yields the protein CASSLAGGAETQYF. Drawing the rest from reference TRBV7-9 and TRBJ2-5, the complete variable domain is DTGVSQNPRHKITKRGQNVTFRCDPISEHNRLYWYRQTLGQGPEFLTYFQNEAQLEKSRLLSDRFSAERPKGSFSTLEIQRTEQGDSAMYLCASSLAGGAETQYFGPGTRLLVL.

The chain couples TRBV18 to TRBJ2-5, with 9 bases aligning to TRBD1. The CDR3 is 16 residues long. V dropped 0 bases and J dropped 4; count of bases not matched to a gene: 6. The germline CDR1 and CDR2 sequences are KGHSH and LQKENI. The CDR3 DNA follows: TGTGCCAGCTCACCACCGGGACAGGGAATATCAGAGACCCAGTACTTC. Amino acids: CASSPPGQGISETQYF.

The chain has TRBV19 and TRBJ2-3; D gene uncertain. This CDR3 is built from 15 residues. Trimming pared 5 bases from V and 2 bases from J, leaving 14 bases between. Germline CDR1 and CDR2: LNHDA and SQIVND (reference sequence). CDR3 DNA sequence: TGTGCCAGTAGTCCCGAACTTTCTCACACAGATACGCAGTATTTT. This codes for CASSPELSHTDTQYF.

The chain has TRBV27 and TRBJ2-1; D unclear. CDR3 length: 14 amino acids. Trimming shortened V by 2 bases and J by 2 bases, and 7 bases separated the two germline ends. Germline V gene lookup returns CDR1 MNHEY and CDR2 SMNVEV (reference sequence). For the CDR3, the DNA is TGTGCCAGCAGTTTAGTTGACACCTACAATGAGCAGTTCTTC. Amino acids: CASSLVDTYNEQFF.

The rearrangement uses TRBV3-1 (or the pseudogene TRBV3-2) and TRBJ2-1, with D possibly called TRBD1 or TRBD2 (5 bases each). Germline assignment: CDR1 LGHDT and CDR2 YNNKEL (reference sequence). Deletions cut 8 bases from V and 4 bases from J, with 27 bases between. CDR3 length: 18 amino acids. CDR3 region: CASPPPGGRRDGYNEQFF. CDR3 in DNA: TGTGCCAGCCCCCCCCCTGGTGGCCGCCGGGACGGGTACAATGAGCAGTTCTTC.

The chain combines TRBV6-4 with TRBJ2-3; D tentatively fits TRBD1 or TRBD2 (5 bases each). With 5 bases removed from V and 2 bases from J, the gap between germline ends came to 17 bases. CDR3 length: 16 amino acids. Germline loops: CDR1 MRHNA, CDR2 SNTAGT. The CDR3: CASSPQGRGSTDTQYF. The CDR3 region has the DNA TGTGCCAGCAGTCCTCAGGGCCGAGGGTCCACAGATACGCAGTATTTT.